This T cell receptor beta chain derives from a study of Ad26.COV2.S vaccination and SARS-CoV-2 variants. Study-wide background: Donor was assigned to the Ad26.COV2.S arm of trial COV1001. Ad26.COV2.S was injected intramuscularly once or twice, 56 days apart. Regarding the study as a whole: The placebo group had lower spike-specific TCR breadth than the vaccine recipients did.

Noted treatment: 15 to 20 received Ad26.COV2.S at low or high dose, single or two shots; five or six received placebo; per-sample allocation not given. After the first vaccine or placebo injection, samples were drawn on day 63. SARS-CoV-2 spike from the Wuhan strain was encoded by the vaccine, an Ad26 vector. Some clones are missing from TCRdb's copy, which holds only in-frame ones; the method was immunoSEQ multiplex PCR. In the table there are about 680,000 clones, around 90% of which are singletons. CDR1 and CDR2 (germline): KGHSH, LQKENI. Losses at the gene ends were 0 bases for V and 8 bases for J; bases not matched to a gene: 16. CDR3 length: 18 residues. Turning to this clone: Its antigen remains unknown.

The rearrangement joins TRBV18 to TRBJ1-2; 9 nucleotides agree with TRBD1. Sequencing used peripheral blood, obtained in a trial of Ad26.COV2.S vaccine versus placebo. This sequence originates from a person between 18 and 65 years old who received the Ad26.COV2.S COVID-19 vaccine or a placebo. CDR3 sequence (DNA): TGTGCCAGCTCACCACCGCCCCAACAACAGGGGGCGCTTTGGGGCTACACCTTC. It encodes CASSPPPQQQGALWGYTF.